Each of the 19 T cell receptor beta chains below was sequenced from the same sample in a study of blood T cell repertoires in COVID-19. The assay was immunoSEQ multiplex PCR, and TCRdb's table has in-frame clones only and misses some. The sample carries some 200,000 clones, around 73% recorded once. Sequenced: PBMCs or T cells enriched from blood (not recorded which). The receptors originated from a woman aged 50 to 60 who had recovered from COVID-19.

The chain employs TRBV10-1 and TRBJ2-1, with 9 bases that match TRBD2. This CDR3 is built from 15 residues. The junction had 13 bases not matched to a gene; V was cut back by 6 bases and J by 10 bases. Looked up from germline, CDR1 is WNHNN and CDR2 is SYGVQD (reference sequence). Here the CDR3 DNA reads TGCGCCAGCAGAGCCGGGACTAGCAAAGGGAGCGAGCAGTTCTTC. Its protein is CASRAGTSKGSEQFF.

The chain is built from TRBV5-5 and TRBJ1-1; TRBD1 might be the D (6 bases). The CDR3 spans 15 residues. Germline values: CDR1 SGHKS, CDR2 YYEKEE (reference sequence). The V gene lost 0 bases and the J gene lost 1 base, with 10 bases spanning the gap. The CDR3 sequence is CASSLGDRKNTEAFF. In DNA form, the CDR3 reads TGTGCCAGCAGCTTGGGCGACAGGAAGAACACTGAAGCTTTCTTT.

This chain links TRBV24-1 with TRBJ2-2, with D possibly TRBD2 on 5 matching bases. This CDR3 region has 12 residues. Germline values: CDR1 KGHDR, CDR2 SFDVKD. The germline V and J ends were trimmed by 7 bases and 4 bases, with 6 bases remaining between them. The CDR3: CATSRGTGELFF. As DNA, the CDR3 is TGTGCCACCAGCCGGGGCACCGGGGAGCTGTTTTTT.

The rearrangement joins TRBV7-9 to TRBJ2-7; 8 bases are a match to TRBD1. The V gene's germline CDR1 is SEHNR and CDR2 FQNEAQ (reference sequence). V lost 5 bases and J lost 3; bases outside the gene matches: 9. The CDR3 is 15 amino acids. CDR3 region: CASSQEGQANYEQYF. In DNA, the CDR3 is TGTGCCAGCAGCCAGGAGGGACAGGCCAACTACGAGCAGTACTTC.

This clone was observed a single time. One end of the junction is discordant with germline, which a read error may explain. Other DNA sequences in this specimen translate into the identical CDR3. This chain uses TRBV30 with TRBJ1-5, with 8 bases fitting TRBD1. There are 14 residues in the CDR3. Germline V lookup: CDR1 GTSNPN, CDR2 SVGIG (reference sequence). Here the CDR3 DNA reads TGCGCCTGGAGTGTAGGACAGGGATATCAGCCCCAGCATTTT. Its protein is CAWSVGQGYQPQHF.

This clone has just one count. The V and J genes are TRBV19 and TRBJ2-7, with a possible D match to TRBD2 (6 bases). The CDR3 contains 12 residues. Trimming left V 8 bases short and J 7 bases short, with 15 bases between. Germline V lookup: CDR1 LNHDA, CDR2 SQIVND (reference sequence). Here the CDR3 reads CASGYGGEEQYF. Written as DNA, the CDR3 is TGTGCCAGTGGGTACGGAGGGGAAGAGCAGTACTTC.

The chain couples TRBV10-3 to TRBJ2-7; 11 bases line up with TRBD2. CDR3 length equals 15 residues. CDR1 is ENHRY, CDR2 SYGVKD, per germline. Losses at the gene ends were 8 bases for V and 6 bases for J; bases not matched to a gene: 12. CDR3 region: CAIAGPLAGGIEQYF. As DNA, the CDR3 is TGTGCCATCGCAGGCCCTCTAGCGGGAGGTATCGAGCAGTACTTC.

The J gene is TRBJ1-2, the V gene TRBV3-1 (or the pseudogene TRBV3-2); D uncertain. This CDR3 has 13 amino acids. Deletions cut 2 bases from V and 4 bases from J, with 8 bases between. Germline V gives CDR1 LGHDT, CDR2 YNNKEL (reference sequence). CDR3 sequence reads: CASSQLATYGYTF. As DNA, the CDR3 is TGTGCCAGCAGCCAACTAGCAACCTATGGCTACACCTTC.

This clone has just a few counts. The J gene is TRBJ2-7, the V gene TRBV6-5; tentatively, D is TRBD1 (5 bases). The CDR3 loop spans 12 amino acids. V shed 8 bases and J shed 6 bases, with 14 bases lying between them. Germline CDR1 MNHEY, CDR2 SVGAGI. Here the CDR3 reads CASPSARAEQYF. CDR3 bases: TGTGCCAGCCCATCGGCCAGGGCCGAGCAGTACTTC.

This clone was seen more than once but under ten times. The CDR3 loop reads CASSPNPGLAGESTGELFF. CDR3 nucleotide sequence: TGTGCCAGCAGCCCTAATCCGGGACTAGCGGGAGAATCGACCGGGGAGCTGTTTTTT. The J gene is TRBJ2-2, the V gene TRBV28, with 14 bases identical to TRBD2. Germline V gives CDR1 MDHEN, CDR2 SYDVKM. Germline trimming cut 6 bases from V and 5 bases from J; bases unmatched to any gene: 14. The CDR3 has 19 amino acids. Full variable domain (missing parts from reference TRBV28 and TRBJ2-2): DVKVTQSSRYLVKRTGEKVFLECVQDMDHENMFWYRQDPGLGLRLIYFSYDVKMKEKGDIPEGYSVSREKKERFSLILESASTNQTSMYLCASSPNPGLAGESTGELFFGEGSRLTVL.

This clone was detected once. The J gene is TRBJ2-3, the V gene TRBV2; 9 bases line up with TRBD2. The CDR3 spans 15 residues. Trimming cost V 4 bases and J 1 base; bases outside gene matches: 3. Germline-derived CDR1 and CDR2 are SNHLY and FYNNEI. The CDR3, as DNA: TGTGCCAGCAGTGCCAGGACTAGCGGCACAGATACGCAGTATTTT. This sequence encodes CASSARTSGTDTQYF.

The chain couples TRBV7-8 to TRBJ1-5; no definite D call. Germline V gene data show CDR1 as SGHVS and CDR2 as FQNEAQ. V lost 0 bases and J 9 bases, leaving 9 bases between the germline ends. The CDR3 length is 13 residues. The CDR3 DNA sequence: TGTGCCAGCAGCTTAGCAGCGAAGCGGCCCCAGCATTTT. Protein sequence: CASSLAAKRPQHF.

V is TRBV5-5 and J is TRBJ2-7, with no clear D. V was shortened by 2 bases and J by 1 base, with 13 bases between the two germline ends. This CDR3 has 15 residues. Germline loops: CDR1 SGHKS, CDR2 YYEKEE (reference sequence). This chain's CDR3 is CASSFSAARSYEQYF. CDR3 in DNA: TGTGCCAGCAGCTTTTCGGCTGCCAGGTCCTACGAGCAGTACTTC.

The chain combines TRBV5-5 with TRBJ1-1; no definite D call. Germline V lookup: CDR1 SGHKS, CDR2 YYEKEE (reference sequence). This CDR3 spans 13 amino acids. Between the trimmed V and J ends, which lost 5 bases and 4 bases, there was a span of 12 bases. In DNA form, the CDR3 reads TGTGCCAGCAGTAGGTTGGGAGGCACTGAAGCTTTCTTT. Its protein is CASSRLGGTEAFF. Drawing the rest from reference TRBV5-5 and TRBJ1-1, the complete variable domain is DAGVTQSPTHLIKTRGQQVTLRCSPISGHKSVSWYQQVLGQGPQFIFQYYEKEERGRGNFPDRFSARQFPNYSSELNVNALLLGDSALYLCASSRLGGTEAFFGQGTRLTVV.

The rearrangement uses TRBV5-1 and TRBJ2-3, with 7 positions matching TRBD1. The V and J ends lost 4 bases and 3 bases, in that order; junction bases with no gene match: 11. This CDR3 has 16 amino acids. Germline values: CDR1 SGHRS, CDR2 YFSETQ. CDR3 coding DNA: TGCGCCAGCAGCGCTGGATACAGGGGTGGGACAGATACGCAGTATTTT. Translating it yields CASSAGYRGGTDTQYF.

CDR3 DNA sequence: TGCGCCAGCAGCTTAGCGGGCTCGAACACCGGGGAGCTGTTTTTT. The encoded protein is CASSLAGSNTGELFF. The chain joins TRBV5-1 to TRBJ2-2, with D perhaps TRBD2 (6 bases). V was shortened by 2 bases and J by 0 bases, with 8 bases between the two germline ends. CDR1 and CDR2 (germline): SGHRS, YFSETQ. The CDR3 is 15 residues long.

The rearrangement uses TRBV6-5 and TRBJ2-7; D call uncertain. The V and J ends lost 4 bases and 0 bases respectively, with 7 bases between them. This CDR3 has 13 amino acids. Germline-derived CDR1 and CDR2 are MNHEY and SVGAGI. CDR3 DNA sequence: TGTGCCAGCAGTTCTGGGCCCTCCTACGAGCAGTACTTC. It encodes CASSSGPSYEQYF.

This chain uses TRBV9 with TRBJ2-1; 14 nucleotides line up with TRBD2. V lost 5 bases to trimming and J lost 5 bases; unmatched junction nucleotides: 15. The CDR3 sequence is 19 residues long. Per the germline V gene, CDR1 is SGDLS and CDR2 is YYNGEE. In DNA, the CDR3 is TGTGCCAGCAGTCCTCGACTAGCGGGAGGGCCTCAGGTGAACAATGAGCAGTTCTTC. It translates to CASSPRLAGGPQVNNEQFF.

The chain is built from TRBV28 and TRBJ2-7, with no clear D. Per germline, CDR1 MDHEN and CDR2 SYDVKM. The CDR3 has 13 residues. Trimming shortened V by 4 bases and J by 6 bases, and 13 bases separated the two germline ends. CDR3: CASSSPLYREQYF. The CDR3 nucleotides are TGTGCCAGCAGTTCCCCCCTATATCGCGAGCAGTACTTC. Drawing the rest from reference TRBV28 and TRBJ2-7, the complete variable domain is DVKVTQSSRYLVKRTGEKVFLECVQDMDHENMFWYRQDPGLGLRLIYFSYDVKMKEKGDIPEGYSVSREKKERFSLILESASTNQTSMYLCASSSPLYREQYFGPGTRLTVT.